Below, 31 T cell receptor beta chains from the same sample are listed, as sequenced in a study of T cell responses to AZD1222 COVID-19 vaccine. Profiling relied on immunoSEQ multiplex PCR, and the TCRdb table lists in-frame clones only, not all of them. The table records some 110,000 clones, roughly 90% of them present only once. The sequenced sample was peripheral blood, obtained 28 days after the second AZD1222 dose. The receptors here all came from an adult who received the AZD1222 COVID-19 vaccine.

The CDR3 protein is CASSRQGNTGELFF. CDR3 nucleotides: TGTGCCAGCAGCCGACAGGGGAACACCGGGGAGCTGTTTTTT. V is TRBV7-9 and J is TRBJ2-2; 7 bases align to TRBD1. The V gene's germline CDR1 is SEHNR and CDR2 FQNEAQ (reference sequence). J gave up 1 base and V 5 bases, and 1 base lay outside the gene matches. The CDR3 sequence is 14 residues long.

The J gene is TRBJ2-7, the V gene TRBV13; D uncertain. This CDR3 is built from 11 residues. Germline V lookup: CDR1 PRHDT, CDR2 FYEKMQ (reference sequence). V was cut by 5 bases and J by 2 bases, with 4 bases left in between. The CDR3 DNA reads as TGTGCCAGCAGCGCCCCCTACGAGCAGTACTTC. It translates to CASSAPYEQYF.

This chain connects TRBV7-2 to TRBJ2-7, with 10 bases lining up with TRBD2. V was pared by 5 bases and J by 2 bases, with 9 bases of the junction left unmatched. The CDR3 totals 16 residues. CDR1 and CDR2 (germline): SGHTA, FQGNSA. The CDR3 nucleotides read TGTGCCAGCAGCCCGGGCTCGAGCGGGGGGGCCTACGAGCAGTACTTC. The encoded protein is CASSPGSSGGAYEQYF.

The chain combines TRBV4-1 with TRBJ1-3; D is unresolved. Looked up from germline, CDR1 is MGHRA and CDR2 is YSYEKL. The length of the CDR3 is 19 residues. Trimming took 5 bases from V and 8 from J, leaving 31 bases between them. The CDR3 nucleotides are TGCGCCAGCAGCAACCCAACAGCGTCCCCGGGCGCGGGGTGGGACACCATATATTTT. Amino acid sequence: CASSNPTASPGAGWDTIYF.

The chain has TRBV11-3 and TRBJ2-7, with 13 bases fitting TRBD2. The CDR3 totals 18 residues. Germline-derived CDR1 and CDR2 are SGHNT and YENEEA. The trim removed 5 bases at V and 3 bases at J, leaving 13 bases unmatched. The CDR3 reads CASSIRGLAGARRYEQYF. The CDR3 DNA sequence: TGTGCCAGCAGCATACGCGGACTAGCGGGAGCACGCCGCTACGAGCAGTACTTC.

The rearrangement uses TRBV19 and TRBJ2-1, with no clear D. Trimming cost V 4 bases and J 4 bases, with 8 bases left between them. The CDR3 loop spans 13 amino acids. CDR1 is LNHDA, CDR2 SQIVND, per germline (reference sequence). The CDR3 nucleotides are TGTGCCAGTAGTAGAAGCAGTTACAATGAGCAGTTCTTC. Amino acid sequence: CASSRSSYNEQFF.

A note on this clone: Different DNA sequences within this sample yield the same CDR3. The chain employs TRBV6-5 and TRBJ1-1; D not resolved. The CDR3 totals 14 residues. Trimming stripped 0 bases from V and 2 bases from J, with 7 bases between. Germline assignment: CDR1 MNHEY and CDR2 SVGAGI. CDR3 nucleotides: TGTGCCAGCAGTTACTCGGGCGGTAACACTGAAGCTTTCTTT. This translates into CASSYSGGNTEAFF.

V and J are TRBV2 and TRBJ2-2; 7 bases fit TRBD2. This CDR3 has 15 amino acids. Trimming cost V 5 bases and J 9 bases; bases outside gene matches: 12. CDR1 and CDR2 (germline): SNHLY, FYNNEI. The CDR3 DNA is TGTGCCAGCAGTCCCTTCGGGGAGGGAACAAGGGAGCTGTTTTTT. The encoded protein is CASSPFGEGTRELFF.

The rearrangement joins TRBV5-4 to TRBJ1-1, with a possible D match to TRBD1 (5 bases). V was shortened by 1 base and J by 1 base, with 8 bases between the two germline ends. The CDR3 totals 14 residues. Germline CDR1 is SGHNT and CDR2 is YYREEE (reference sequence). The CDR3 sequence: CASSLQGGNTEAFF. CDR3 DNA: TGTGCCAGCAGCTTGCAGGGAGGGAACACTGAAGCTTTCTTT.

In nucleotides, the CDR3 is TGCGCCAGCAGCCCCGGGACAGGGGTTATAGGCTATGGCTACACCTTC. It is translated as CASSPGTGVIGYGYTF. The genes are TRBV5-1 and TRBJ1-2; 10 nucleotides agree with TRBD1. The CDR3 spans 16 residues. Per the germline V gene, CDR1 is SGHRS and CDR2 is YFSETQ. The V gene end was trimmed by 4 bases and the J gene end by 4 bases; junction bases not matched to a gene: 10. Based on the CDR3 plus reference TRBV5-1 and TRBJ1-2, the full variable domain is KAGVTQTPRYLIKTRGQQVTLSCSPISGHRSVSWYQQTPGQGLQFLFEYFSETQRNKGNFPGRFSGRQFSNSRSEMNVSTLELGDSALYLCASSPGTGVIGYGYTFGSGTRLTVV.

The chain has TRBV6-5 and TRBJ2-1; D possibly matches TRBD1 or TRBD2 (5 bases each). This CDR3 is built from 15 residues. Germline CDR1 MNHEY, CDR2 SVGAGI. Trimming shortened V by 6 bases and J by 6 bases, and 18 bases separated the two germline ends. CDR3 coding DNA: TGTGCCAGCAGCCCCCGAAGGGACGGGACCAATGAGCAGTTCTTC. Translated, it gives CASSPRRDGTNEQFF.

There are a few counts of this clone. The chain employs TRBV27 and TRBJ2-7; 7 bases match TRBD1. Germline values: CDR1 MNHEY, CDR2 SMNVEV (reference sequence). The junction had 10 bases not matched to a gene; V was cut back by 6 bases and J by 2 bases. CDR3 size: 15 residues. CDR3 nucleotides: TGTGCCAGCAGGCCTAAGGTAGGGGGCCCCTACGAGCAGTACTTC. Its translation: CASRPKVGGPYEQYF.

This clone has only a few counts. The rearrangement joins TRBV6-5 to TRBJ2-7, with 9 positions matching TRBD1. In germline, CDR1 is MNHEY, CDR2 SVGAGI. With 6 bases clipped from V and 0 bases from J, the junction kept 0 bases outside the gene matches. The CDR3 has 13 amino acids. The CDR3 loop is CASRDRGSYEQYF. CDR3 in DNA: TGTGCCAGCAGGGACAGGGGCTCCTACGAGCAGTACTTC.

J is TRBJ2-1 and V is TRBV9; the D is unclear. The CDR3 loop spans 15 amino acids. Per germline, CDR1 SGDLS and CDR2 YYNGEE. Trimming pared 1 base from V and 0 bases from J, leaving 8 bases between. The CDR3 here is CASSVFRSSYNEQFF. The CDR3 DNA is TGTGCCAGCAGCGTATTCCGGAGCTCCTACAATGAGCAGTTCTTC.

V usage is TRBV6-2 or TRBV6-3 and J usage is TRBJ1-1; 8 bases are a match to TRBD1. V gave up 0 bases and J gave up 5 bases; unmatched junction bases: 2. Germline CDR1 MNHEY, CDR2 SVGEGT. The CDR3 spans 14 residues. The CDR3, as DNA: TGTGCCAGCAGTTACTCAGACAGGGGAACTGAAGCTTTCTTT. Its protein is CASSYSDRGTEAFF.

This chain uses TRBV5-1 with TRBJ2-4, with TRBD1 matching over 10 bases. After removal of 3 bases from V and 1 base from J, the junction contained 4 bases not matched to a gene. The CDR3 is 16 amino acids. CDR1 and CDR2 from the germline V gene are SGHRS and YFSETQ. CDR3 in DNA: TGCGCCAGCAGCTCCGGGACAGGGGTGGCCAAAAACATTCAGTACTTC. It is translated as CASSSGTGVAKNIQYF.

The CDR3 region is CASSLSGTGGAVGANVLTF. In nucleotides, the CDR3 is TGCGCCAGCAGCTTGTCGGGGACAGGGGGCGCGGTTGGGGCCAACGTCCTGACTTTC. This rearrangement joins TRBV5-1 to TRBJ2-6; 12 nucleotides match TRBD1. Germline CDR1 reads SGHRS; CDR2 reads YFSETQ. This CDR3 has 19 amino acids. Trimming cost V 1 base and J 3 bases; bases outside gene matches: 8.

This chain uses TRBV7-8 with TRBJ1-6, with a tentative D call TRBD1 (6 bases). Trimming shortened V by 5 bases and J by 6 bases, and 17 bases separated the two germline ends. Germline-derived CDR1 and CDR2 are SGHVS and FQNEAQ. The CDR3 sequence is 16 residues long. The CDR3: CASSPTGGRGNSPLHF. The CDR3 bases are TGTGCCAGCAGCCCAACCGGTGGCAGGGGTAATTCACCCCTCCACTTT.

This chain links TRBV10-3 with TRBJ1-5; 10 bases match TRBD1. This CDR3 spans 13 amino acids. The V gene's germline CDR1 is ENHRY and CDR2 SYGVKD. V was pared by 6 bases and J by 5 bases, with 1 base of the junction left unmatched. The CDR3 region has the DNA TGTGCCATCAGGGGGACAGGGGATCAGCCCCAGCATTTT. It yields the protein CAIRGTGDQPQHF.

V gene TRBV7-6 combines with J gene TRBJ2-3; TRBD1 is a possible D gene (6 bases). Germline loops: CDR1 SGHVS, CDR2 FNYEAQ. V was trimmed by 8 bases and J by 2 bases, leaving 17 bases between them. The CDR3 has 15 amino acids. CDR3 amino acids: CASVQGSGPTDTQYF. The CDR3 nucleotides are TGTGCCAGCGTACAGGGAAGCGGTCCCACAGATACGCAGTATTTT.

As DNA, the CDR3 is TGTGCCACCAGTGATTTTCCCCCGGTGACCGGGGAGCTGTTTTTT. As protein: CATSDFPPVTGELFF. The genes are TRBV24-1 and TRBJ2-2; no clear D gene. Germline loops: CDR1 KGHDR, CDR2 SFDVKD. The CDR3 loop spans 15 amino acids. Trimming removed 1 base at V and 5 bases at J, with 10 bases between.

Here the CDR3 DNA reads TGTGCCAGCAGCCATTACGGGACTTCCGGGGAGCTGTTTTTT. Translating it yields CASSHYGTSGELFF. The chain recombines TRBV3-1 (or the pseudogene TRBV3-2) with TRBJ2-2; D might be TRBD2 (6 bases). The ends were cut back, 3 bases at V and 6 bases at J, with 11 bases in the middle. The V gene's germline CDR1 is LGHDT and CDR2 YNNKEL (reference sequence). CDR3 length: 14 amino acids.

The chain couples TRBV6-1 to TRBJ1-4; D call uncertain. The V gene lost 2 bases and the J gene lost 3 bases, with 7 bases spanning the gap. Germline V CDR1 and CDR2: MNHNS, SASEGT. The CDR3 runs to 14 residues. The CDR3 protein is CASSEPGSNEKLFF. DNA for the CDR3: TGTGCCAGCAGTGAACCGGGATCTAATGAAAAACTGTTTTTT.

The chain has TRBV7-2 and TRBJ2-3; D may be TRBD1 (5 bases). The CDR3 is made up of 15 amino acids. V was trimmed by 6 bases and J by 2 bases, leaving 15 bases between them. Germline V gene lookup returns CDR1 SGHTA and CDR2 FQGNSA. In DNA, the CDR3 is TGTGCCAGCAGTCTCAGGGCTAGGACCACAGATACGCAGTATTTT. Translated, it gives CASSLRARTTDTQYF.

This rearrangement joins TRBV5-6 to TRBJ2-7; 14 positions agree with TRBD2. The CDR3 length is 16 residues. V shed 5 bases and J 3 bases; nucleotides not matched to a gene: 7. Looked up from germline, CDR1 is SGHDT and CDR2 is YYEEEE. CDR3 residues: CASRDTGLAGDYEQYF. The CDR3 DNA sequence: TGTGCCAGCAGGGACACGGGACTAGCGGGAGACTACGAGCAGTACTTC.

The chain carries TRBV7-2 and TRBJ2-1; TRBD2 matches 9 bases. The V gene end was trimmed by 1 base and the J gene end by 6 bases; junction bases not matched to a gene: 4. Germline V gives CDR1 SGHTA, CDR2 FQGNSA. The CDR3 extends over 15 amino acids. CDR3 nucleotides: TGTGCCAGCAGCTTAGGGCTAGCGGGAACCAATGAGCAGTTCTTC. Protein: CASSLGLAGTNEQFF.

V usage is TRBV7-3 and J usage is TRBJ2-3; D is unresolved. The ends were cut back, 0 bases at V and 2 bases at J, with 6 bases in the middle. The CDR3 length is 14 residues. Germline CDR1 reads SGHTA; CDR2 reads FQGTGA. Written as DNA, the CDR3 is TGTGCCAGCAGCTTAACCCCTAACACAGATACGCAGTATTTT. Translation gives CASSLTPNTDTQYF. The whole variable domain, filled in from reference TRBV7-3 and TRBJ2-3, reads GAGVSQTPSNKVTEKGKYVELRCDPISGHTALYWYRQSLGQGPEFLIYFQGTGAADDSGLPNDRFFAVRPEGSVSTLKIQRTERGDSAVYLCASSLTPNTDTQYFGPGTRLTVL.

There are a few counts of this clone. An end of the junction does not agree with germline; a read error may underlie this. The chain combines TRBV7-7 with TRBJ2-7; TRBD1 matches 8 bases. The CDR3 is made up of 13 amino acids. CDR1 is SSHAT and CDR2 is FNYEAQ in the germline V gene (reference sequence). CDR3 amino acids: CASRLDRDSEQYF. DNA of the CDR3: TGTGCTAGCAGACTGGACAGGGACAGCGAGCAGTACTTC.

This chain joins TRBV11-3 and TRBJ2-7; possibly TRBD1 or TRBD2 for D (5 bases each). The germline V gene has CDR1 SGHNT and CDR2 YENEEA. The CDR3 loop spans 12 amino acids. With 8 bases removed from V and 2 bases from J, the gap between germline ends came to 10 bases. For the CDR3, the DNA is TGTGCCAGCGAAGGGGACGCCTACGAGCAGTACTTC. This translates into CASEGDAYEQYF.

The chain couples TRBV30 to TRBJ2-7, with D possibly TRBD1 on 6 matching bases. Trimming took 7 bases from V and 6 from J, leaving 16 bases between them. CDR1 is GTSNPN and CDR2 is SVGIG in the germline V gene (reference sequence). This CDR3 is built from 12 residues. CDR3: CASAPAGAEQYF. Here the CDR3 DNA reads TGTGCCTCCGCCCCTGCAGGGGCCGAGCAGTACTTC.

This chain joins TRBV27 and TRBJ1-2; D may be TRBD1 (6 bases). This CDR3 contains 16 residues. Germline V gene lookup returns CDR1 MNHEY and CDR2 SMNVEV (reference sequence). Trimming cost V 5 bases and J 4 bases, with 20 bases left between them. The CDR3 DNA is TGTGCCAGCAGTCCCTCCAGGGGCGCGATGGTCTATGGCTACACCTTC. It encodes CASSPSRGAMVYGYTF.